This TCR beta chain was sequenced in a study of CD8 T cells in Susac syndrome. Germline V gene data show CDR1 as SGDLS and CDR2 as YYNGEE. The V end lost 0 bases, the J end lost 0 bases, and 7 bases lay between the germline ends. CDR3 length equals 15 residues. Random hexamers served to reverse transcribe roughly 0.45 to 1 ug RNA. TCRdb analysed the immunoSEQ multiplex PCR reads with MiXCR anew, one entry per CDR3 protein. This table has about 180,000 distinct CDR3 sequences, around 95% appearing once. This chain links TRBV9 with TRBJ1-3, with no clear D. This receptor was identified in a human donor with multiple sclerosis. The sample was CD4+ T cells from PBMCs. Here the CDR3 reads CASSVAGLSGNTIYF. CDR3 in DNA: TGTGCCAGCAGCGTAGCCGGCCTCTCTGGAAACACCATATATTTT.